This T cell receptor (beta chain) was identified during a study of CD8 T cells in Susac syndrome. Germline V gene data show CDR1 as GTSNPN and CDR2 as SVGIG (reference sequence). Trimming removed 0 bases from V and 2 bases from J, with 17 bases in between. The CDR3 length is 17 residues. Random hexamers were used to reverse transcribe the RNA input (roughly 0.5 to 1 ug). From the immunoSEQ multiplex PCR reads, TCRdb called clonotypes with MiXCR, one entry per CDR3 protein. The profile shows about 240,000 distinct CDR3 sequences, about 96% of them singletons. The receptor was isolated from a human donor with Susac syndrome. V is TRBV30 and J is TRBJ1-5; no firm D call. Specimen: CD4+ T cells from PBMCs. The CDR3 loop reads CAWSVRTGRIRNQPQHF. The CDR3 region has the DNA TGTGCCTGGAGTGTACGGACGGGGAGGATTCGCAATCAGCCCCAGCATTTT.